Here is one T cell receptor (beta chain) with its context. The antigen remains undetermined. V gave up 1 base and J gave up 9 bases; unmatched junction bases: 1. The CDR3 runs to 12 residues. In germline, CDR1 is SGHNT, CDR2 YYREEE (reference sequence). This table comes from immunoSEQ multiplex PCR, and its TCRdb copy is limited to in-frame clones, with some not included. The sample records around 120,000 clones, approximately 86% being singletons. This record belongs to a study of T cell responses to AZD1222 COVID-19 vaccine. Whole-study results and caveats: Donors in the cohort were predominantly white British and more often female, and clonal diversity was possibly underestimated. Repertoires were collected only later (after the peak T cell response had occurred). Nearly half of spike-specific TCRs reportedly target variant regions that are unmutated in the B.1.351 and B.1.1.7 variants. Across spike, vaccine-associated CD4 TCRs were found, dominant at 160-218 and 743-854.

The chain has TRBV5-4 and TRBJ2-1; 7 bases line up with TRBD2. This receptor was identified in an adult in good health. Material: peripheral blood, obtained on day 0 of AZD1222 vaccination. CDR3 in DNA: TGTGCCAGCAGCTTGAGGGAGGGTGAGCAGTTCTTC. As protein: CASSLREGEQFF.